This section outlines one T cell receptor (beta chain) sequence together with its context. Its antigen remains unknown. These data originate in a study of shared clonotypes between healthy human individuals. Study-wide points: Memory subsets generally showed lower estimated richness than naive subsets.

Repertoires were generated with immunoSEQ multiplex PCR, while TCRdb's copy carries only in-frame clones and drops some. Of about 2.5 million clones in the sample, 85% to 95% were seen once. Sequenced material: naive CD4+ T cells from PBMCs. Subset given: CD45RA+ positively selected. This clonotype was sampled from a man younger than 30 in good health. Some clones in this sample may be carry-over from other donors' samples.

The CDR3 sequence: CAWSTGTAYGYTF. The CDR3 DNA reads as TGTGCCTGGAGCACCGGGACAGCCTATGGCTACACCTTC. The chain couples TRBV30 to TRBJ1-2; 7 positions match TRBD1. This CDR3 contains 13 residues. Per germline, CDR1 GTSNPN and CDR2 SVGIG (reference sequence). V lost 3 bases to trimming and J lost 4 bases; unmatched junction nucleotides: 5.